One sample yielded the 6 T cell receptor beta chains listed below, sequenced in a study of cytomegalovirus exposure and HLA in healthy donors. Researchers ran the PCR with 60 Vbeta and 13 Jbeta primers. This table comes from immunoSEQ multiplex PCR, and its TCRdb copy is limited to in-frame clones, with some not included. Among over 130,000 clones listed, roughly 80% were seen once. The sample taken for sequencing was PBMCs. The receptors derive from a female donor in good health and CMV-seronegative.

The gene calls are TRBV4-1 and TRBJ2-7; no firm D call. Trimming removed 1 base at V and 0 bases at J, with 7 bases between. This CDR3 spans 14 amino acids. Germline V lookup: CDR1 MGHRA, CDR2 YSYEKL. In nucleotides, the CDR3 is TGCGCCAGCAGCCAAGGGCGGAGCTCCTACGAGCAGTACTTC. Translation: CASSQGRSSYEQYF.

The chain carries TRBV25-1 and TRBJ1-1; D remains unclear. V shed 4 bases and J shed 6 bases, with 6 bases lying between them. This CDR3 spans 11 amino acids. Per germline, CDR1 MGHDK and CDR2 SYGVNS. CDR3 DNA: TGTGCCAGCAGTGTGGGCGCTGAAGCTTTCTTT. Translating gives CASSVGAEAFF. The variable domain in full, completed from reference TRBV25-1 and TRBJ1-1, reads EADIYQTPRYLVIGTGKKITLECSQTMGHDKMYWYQQDPGMELHLIHYSYGVNSTEKGDLSSESTVSRIRTEHFPLTLESARPSHTSQYLCASSVGAEAFFGQGTRLTVV.

The chain is built from TRBV2 and TRBJ1-4, with TRBD1 matching 8 bases. Germline loops: CDR1 SNHLY, CDR2 FYNNEI. The CDR3 totals 15 residues. The V gene end was trimmed by 3 bases and the J gene end by 11 bases; junction bases not matched to a gene: 11. CDR3 nucleotides: TGTGCCAGCAGTGATAAGGGGACAGGATCCCCTAAACTGTTTTTT. Translated, it gives CASSDKGTGSPKLFF.

This chain links TRBV5-1 with TRBJ2-5, with 7 bases identical to TRBD1. The CDR3 length is 15 residues. The V segment lost 0 bases and the J segment 2 bases; nucleotides outside the gene matches: 4. Germline CDR1 SGHRS, CDR2 YFSETQ. CDR3 amino acids: CASSLGTGNQETQYF. DNA of the CDR3: TGCGCCAGCAGCTTGGGGACAGGTAATCAAGAGACCCAGTACTTC.

V usage is TRBV2 and J usage is TRBJ2-7, with D possibly matching TRBD1 (6 bases). V shed 5 bases and J shed 3 bases, with 17 bases lying between them. The CDR3 totals 15 residues. The germline gives CDR1 SNHLY, CDR2 FYNNEI. As DNA, the CDR3 is TGTGCCAGCAGTACACCACAGGACAGCCTCTACGAGCAGTACTTC. This gives the protein CASSTPQDSLYEQYF.

The chain combines TRBV14 with TRBJ2-7; 7 bases are shared with TRBD1. The CDR3 is 14 amino acids. Germline CDR1 and CDR2: SGHDN and FVKESK. After removal of 4 bases from V and 4 bases from J, the junction contained 7 bases not matched to a gene. This CDR3 reads CASSLTGAGYEQYF. The CDR3 nucleotides are TGTGCCAGCAGCCTAACAGGGGCTGGATACGAGCAGTACTTC.